The sequence of this TCR beta chain was determined in a study of blood T cell repertoires in COVID-19. Study-wide background: Both acute and convalescent COVID-19 samples were obtained from the United States, Italy and Spain. T cells, B-cell-depleted T cells, or PBMCs provided the cDNA or gDNA that served as material.

Per the authors' pipeline: From reference gene primer amplification, estimates of nucleated cell counts were derived. Only in-frame clones appear in the TCRdb table, and some are missing; sequencing was by immunoSEQ multiplex PCR. V and J calls and clone size are copied from that table; D and trimming were computed from the DNA. The sample yields approximately 25,000 clones, approximately 74% seen once. Seattle patients were enrolled while actively infected and followed longitudinally. The CDR3 totals 13 residues. Per the germline V gene, CDR1 is SGHTA and CDR2 is FQGNSA. Between the trimmed V and J ends, which lost 5 bases and 7 bases, there was a span of 14 bases.

The sequence was obtained from a man aged 50-59 years with COVID-19, enrolled during active disease. The V gene is TRBV7-2, the J gene TRBJ1-1, with D perhaps matching TRBD1 (5 bases). The sequenced material came from peripheral blood. The CDR3 sequence: CASSTQGALEAFF. In DNA, the CDR3 is TGTGCCAGCAGCACCCAGGGCGCCCTTGAAGCTTTCTTT.